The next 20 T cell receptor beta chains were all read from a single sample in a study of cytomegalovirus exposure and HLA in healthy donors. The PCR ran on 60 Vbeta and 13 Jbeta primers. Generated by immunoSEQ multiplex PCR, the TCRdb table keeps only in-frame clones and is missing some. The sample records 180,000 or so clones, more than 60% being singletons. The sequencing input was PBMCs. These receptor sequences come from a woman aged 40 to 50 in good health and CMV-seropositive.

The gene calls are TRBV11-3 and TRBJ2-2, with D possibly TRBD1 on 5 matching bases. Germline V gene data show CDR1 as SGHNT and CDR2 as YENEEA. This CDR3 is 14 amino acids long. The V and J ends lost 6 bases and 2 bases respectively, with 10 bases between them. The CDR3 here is CASRAGINTGELFF. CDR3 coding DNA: TGTGCCAGCAGGGCAGGGATTAACACCGGGGAGCTGTTTTTT.

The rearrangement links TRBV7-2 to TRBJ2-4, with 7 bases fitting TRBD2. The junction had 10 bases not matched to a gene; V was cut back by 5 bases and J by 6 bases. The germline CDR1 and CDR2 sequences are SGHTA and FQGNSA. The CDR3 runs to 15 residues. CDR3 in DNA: TGTGCCAGCAGCCCGGGCGGGAGTCAGAGAAACATTCAGTACTTC. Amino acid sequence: CASSPGGSQRNIQYF.

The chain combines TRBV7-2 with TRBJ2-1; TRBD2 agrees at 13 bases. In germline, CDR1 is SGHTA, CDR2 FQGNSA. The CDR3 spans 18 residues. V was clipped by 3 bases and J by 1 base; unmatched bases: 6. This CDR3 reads CASSFTTSGRPSYNEQFF. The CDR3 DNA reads TGTGCCAGCAGCTTCACGACTAGCGGGAGGCCATCCTACAATGAGCAGTTCTTC. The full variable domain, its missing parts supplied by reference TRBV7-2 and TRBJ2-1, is GAGVSQSPSNKVTEKGKDVELRCDPISGHTALYWYRQSLGQGLEFLIYFQGNSAPDKSGLPSDRFSAERTGGSVSTLTIQRTQQEDSAVYLCASSFTTSGRPSYNEQFFGPGTRLTVL.

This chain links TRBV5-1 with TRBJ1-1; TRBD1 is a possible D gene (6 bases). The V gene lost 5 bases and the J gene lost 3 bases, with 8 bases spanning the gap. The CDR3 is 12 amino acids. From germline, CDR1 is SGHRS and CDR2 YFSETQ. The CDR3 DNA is TGCGCCAGCAGTGAGGGGGACACTGAAGCTTTCTTT. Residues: CASSEGDTEAFF.

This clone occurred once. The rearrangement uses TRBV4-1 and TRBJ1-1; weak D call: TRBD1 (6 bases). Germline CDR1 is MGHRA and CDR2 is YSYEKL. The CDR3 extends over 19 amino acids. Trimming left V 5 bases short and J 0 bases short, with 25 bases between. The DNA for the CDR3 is TGCGCCAGCAGCAAACAGGGATGGGGGGGTATACAGATGAACACTGAAGCTTTCTTT. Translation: CASSKQGWGGIQMNTEAFF.

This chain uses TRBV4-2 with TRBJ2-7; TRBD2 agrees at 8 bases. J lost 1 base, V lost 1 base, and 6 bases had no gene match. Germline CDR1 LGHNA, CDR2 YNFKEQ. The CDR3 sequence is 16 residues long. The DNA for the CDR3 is TGTGCCAGCAGCCAAGTCCCAGCGGGAGAGTCCTACGAGCAGTACTTC. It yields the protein CASSQVPAGESYEQYF.

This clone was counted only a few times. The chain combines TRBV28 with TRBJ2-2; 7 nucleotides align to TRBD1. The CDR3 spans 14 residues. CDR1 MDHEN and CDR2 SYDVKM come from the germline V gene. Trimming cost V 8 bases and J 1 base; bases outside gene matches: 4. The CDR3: CASLGQMNTGELFF. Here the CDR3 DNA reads TGTGCCAGCCTGGGACAGATGAACACCGGGGAGCTGTTTTTT.

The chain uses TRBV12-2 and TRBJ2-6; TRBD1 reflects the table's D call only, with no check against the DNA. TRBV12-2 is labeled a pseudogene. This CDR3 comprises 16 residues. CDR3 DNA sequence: TGTGCAAGTCGCAACACGCAGGGGCCTGGGGCCAACGTCCTGACTTTC. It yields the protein CASRNTQGPGANVLTF.

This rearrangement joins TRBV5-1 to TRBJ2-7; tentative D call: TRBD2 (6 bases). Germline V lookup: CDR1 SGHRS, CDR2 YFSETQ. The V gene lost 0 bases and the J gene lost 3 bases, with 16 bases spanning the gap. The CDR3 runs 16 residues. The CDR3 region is CASSLEGGTNHYEQYF. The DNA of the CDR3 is TGCGCCAGCAGCTTGGAAGGCGGGACCAACCACTACGAGCAGTACTTC.

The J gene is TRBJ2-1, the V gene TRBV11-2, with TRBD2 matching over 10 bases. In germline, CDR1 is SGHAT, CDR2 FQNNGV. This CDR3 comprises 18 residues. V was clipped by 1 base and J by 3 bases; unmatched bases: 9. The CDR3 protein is CASSLGASGSGYYNEQFF. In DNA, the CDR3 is TGTGCCAGCAGCTTAGGGGCTAGCGGGAGCGGGTACTACAATGAGCAGTTCTTC. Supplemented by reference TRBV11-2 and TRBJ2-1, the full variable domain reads EAGVAQSPRYKIIEKRQSVAFWCNPISGHATLYWYQQILGQGPKLLIQFQNNGVVDDSQLPKDRFSAERLKGVDSTLKIQPAKLEDSAVYLCASSLGASGSGYYNEQFFGPGTRLTVL.

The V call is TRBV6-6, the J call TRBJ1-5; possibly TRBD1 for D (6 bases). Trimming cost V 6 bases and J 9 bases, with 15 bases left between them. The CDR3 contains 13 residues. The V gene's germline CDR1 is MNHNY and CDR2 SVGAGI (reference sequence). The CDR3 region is CASRDSEFSPQHF. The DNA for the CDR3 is TGTGCCAGCAGGGACAGTGAGTTTTCGCCCCAGCATTTT.

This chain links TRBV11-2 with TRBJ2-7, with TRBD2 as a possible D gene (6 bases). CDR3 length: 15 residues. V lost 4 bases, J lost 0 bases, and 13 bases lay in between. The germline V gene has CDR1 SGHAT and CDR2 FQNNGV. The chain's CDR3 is CASSSQRASSYEQYF. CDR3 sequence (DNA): TGTGCCAGCAGCTCCCAGCGGGCAAGCTCCTACGAGCAGTACTTC.

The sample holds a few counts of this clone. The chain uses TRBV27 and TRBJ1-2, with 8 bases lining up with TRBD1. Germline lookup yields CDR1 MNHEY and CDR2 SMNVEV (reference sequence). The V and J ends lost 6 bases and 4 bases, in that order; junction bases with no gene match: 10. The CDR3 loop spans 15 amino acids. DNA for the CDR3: TGTGCCAGCAGACAACGGACAGGGCATCTCTATGGCTACACCTTC. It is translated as CASRQRTGHLYGYTF.

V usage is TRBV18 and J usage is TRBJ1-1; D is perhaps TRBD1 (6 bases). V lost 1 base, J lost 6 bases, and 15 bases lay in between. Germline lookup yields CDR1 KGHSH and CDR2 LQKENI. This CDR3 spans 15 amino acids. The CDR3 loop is CASSPRQESVAEAFF. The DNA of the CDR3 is TGTGCCAGCTCACCACGACAGGAGTCAGTCGCTGAAGCTTTCTTT.

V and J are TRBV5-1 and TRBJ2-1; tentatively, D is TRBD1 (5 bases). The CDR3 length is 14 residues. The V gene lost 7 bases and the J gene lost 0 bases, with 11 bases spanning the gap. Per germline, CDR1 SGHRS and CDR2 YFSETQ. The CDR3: CASGTRGSYNEQFF. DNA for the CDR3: TGCGCCAGCGGAACAAGGGGCTCCTACAATGAGCAGTTCTTC.

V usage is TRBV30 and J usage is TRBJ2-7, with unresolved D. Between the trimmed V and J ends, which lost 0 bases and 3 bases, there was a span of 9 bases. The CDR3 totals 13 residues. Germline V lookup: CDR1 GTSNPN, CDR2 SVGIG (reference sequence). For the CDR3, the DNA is TGTGCCTGGAGTGTACAACCGGGCTACGAGCAGTACTTC. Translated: CAWSVQPGYEQYF.

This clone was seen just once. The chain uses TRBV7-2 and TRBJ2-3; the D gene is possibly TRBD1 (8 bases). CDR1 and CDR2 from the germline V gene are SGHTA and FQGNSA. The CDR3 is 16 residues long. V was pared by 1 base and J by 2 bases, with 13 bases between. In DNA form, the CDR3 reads TGTGCCAGCAGCTTAGGGGGGGGACAGGTCACAGATACGCAGTATTTT. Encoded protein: CASSLGGGQVTDTQYF.

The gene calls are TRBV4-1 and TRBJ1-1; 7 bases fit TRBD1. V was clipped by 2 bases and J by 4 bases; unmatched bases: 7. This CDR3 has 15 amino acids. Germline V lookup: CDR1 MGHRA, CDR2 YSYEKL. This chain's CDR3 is CASSQHPQGSTEAFF. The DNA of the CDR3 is TGCGCCAGCAGCCAACACCCACAGGGGAGCACTGAAGCTTTCTTT.

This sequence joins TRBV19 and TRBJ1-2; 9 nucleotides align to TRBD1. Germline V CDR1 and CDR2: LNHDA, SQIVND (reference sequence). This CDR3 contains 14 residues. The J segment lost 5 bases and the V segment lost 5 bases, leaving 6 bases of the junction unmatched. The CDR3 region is CASSPQGAGYGYTF. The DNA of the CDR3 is TGTGCCAGTAGTCCACAGGGGGCGGGATATGGCTACACCTTC. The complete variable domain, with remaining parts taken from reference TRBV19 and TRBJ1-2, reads DGGITQSPKYLFRKEGQNVTLSCEQNLNHDAMYWYRQDPGQGLRLIYYSQIVNDFQKGDIAEGYSVSREKKESFPLTVTSAQKNPTAFYLCASSPQGAGYGYTFGSGTRLTVV.

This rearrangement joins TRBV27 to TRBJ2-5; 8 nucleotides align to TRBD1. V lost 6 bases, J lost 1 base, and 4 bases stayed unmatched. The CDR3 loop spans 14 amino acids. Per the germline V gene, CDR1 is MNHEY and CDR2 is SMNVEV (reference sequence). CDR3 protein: CASRETGVQETQYF. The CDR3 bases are TGTGCCAGCAGGGAGACAGGGGTCCAAGAGACCCAGTACTTC.